The clone carrying this T cell receptor beta chain was observed at least ten times. Its target is not known. One end of the junction does not line up with germline, which may come from a read error. TCRdb re-clonotyped the PCR reads via MiXCR. The table records roughly 40,000 clones, around 10% of them present only once. This CDR3 has 14 amino acids. These data come from a study of metastatic and nonmetastatic thyroid tumors. Across the study: Repertoires of blood and of tissue (tumor or nodule) from malignant and benign thyroid patients were compared. Study-wide findings and caveats: A significant increase in TCR beta diversity was reportedly seen in malignant thyroid tumors relative to benign nodules, in blood and tumor.

Treatment of any kind had been given to no patient before thyroid surgery. This chain uses TRBV12-3 or TRBV12-4 with TRBJ2-1; D not resolved. This clonotype originated in a male donor with papillary thyroid cancer or a benign thyroid nodule (not recorded which). Some clones in this sample may be carry-over from other donors' samples. The sequenced material came from blood. CDR3 DNA sequence: TGTGTCAGCAGTTTAGAGTGGAGTAAGCGTGAGCAGTTCTTC. This sequence encodes CVSSLEWSKREQFF.